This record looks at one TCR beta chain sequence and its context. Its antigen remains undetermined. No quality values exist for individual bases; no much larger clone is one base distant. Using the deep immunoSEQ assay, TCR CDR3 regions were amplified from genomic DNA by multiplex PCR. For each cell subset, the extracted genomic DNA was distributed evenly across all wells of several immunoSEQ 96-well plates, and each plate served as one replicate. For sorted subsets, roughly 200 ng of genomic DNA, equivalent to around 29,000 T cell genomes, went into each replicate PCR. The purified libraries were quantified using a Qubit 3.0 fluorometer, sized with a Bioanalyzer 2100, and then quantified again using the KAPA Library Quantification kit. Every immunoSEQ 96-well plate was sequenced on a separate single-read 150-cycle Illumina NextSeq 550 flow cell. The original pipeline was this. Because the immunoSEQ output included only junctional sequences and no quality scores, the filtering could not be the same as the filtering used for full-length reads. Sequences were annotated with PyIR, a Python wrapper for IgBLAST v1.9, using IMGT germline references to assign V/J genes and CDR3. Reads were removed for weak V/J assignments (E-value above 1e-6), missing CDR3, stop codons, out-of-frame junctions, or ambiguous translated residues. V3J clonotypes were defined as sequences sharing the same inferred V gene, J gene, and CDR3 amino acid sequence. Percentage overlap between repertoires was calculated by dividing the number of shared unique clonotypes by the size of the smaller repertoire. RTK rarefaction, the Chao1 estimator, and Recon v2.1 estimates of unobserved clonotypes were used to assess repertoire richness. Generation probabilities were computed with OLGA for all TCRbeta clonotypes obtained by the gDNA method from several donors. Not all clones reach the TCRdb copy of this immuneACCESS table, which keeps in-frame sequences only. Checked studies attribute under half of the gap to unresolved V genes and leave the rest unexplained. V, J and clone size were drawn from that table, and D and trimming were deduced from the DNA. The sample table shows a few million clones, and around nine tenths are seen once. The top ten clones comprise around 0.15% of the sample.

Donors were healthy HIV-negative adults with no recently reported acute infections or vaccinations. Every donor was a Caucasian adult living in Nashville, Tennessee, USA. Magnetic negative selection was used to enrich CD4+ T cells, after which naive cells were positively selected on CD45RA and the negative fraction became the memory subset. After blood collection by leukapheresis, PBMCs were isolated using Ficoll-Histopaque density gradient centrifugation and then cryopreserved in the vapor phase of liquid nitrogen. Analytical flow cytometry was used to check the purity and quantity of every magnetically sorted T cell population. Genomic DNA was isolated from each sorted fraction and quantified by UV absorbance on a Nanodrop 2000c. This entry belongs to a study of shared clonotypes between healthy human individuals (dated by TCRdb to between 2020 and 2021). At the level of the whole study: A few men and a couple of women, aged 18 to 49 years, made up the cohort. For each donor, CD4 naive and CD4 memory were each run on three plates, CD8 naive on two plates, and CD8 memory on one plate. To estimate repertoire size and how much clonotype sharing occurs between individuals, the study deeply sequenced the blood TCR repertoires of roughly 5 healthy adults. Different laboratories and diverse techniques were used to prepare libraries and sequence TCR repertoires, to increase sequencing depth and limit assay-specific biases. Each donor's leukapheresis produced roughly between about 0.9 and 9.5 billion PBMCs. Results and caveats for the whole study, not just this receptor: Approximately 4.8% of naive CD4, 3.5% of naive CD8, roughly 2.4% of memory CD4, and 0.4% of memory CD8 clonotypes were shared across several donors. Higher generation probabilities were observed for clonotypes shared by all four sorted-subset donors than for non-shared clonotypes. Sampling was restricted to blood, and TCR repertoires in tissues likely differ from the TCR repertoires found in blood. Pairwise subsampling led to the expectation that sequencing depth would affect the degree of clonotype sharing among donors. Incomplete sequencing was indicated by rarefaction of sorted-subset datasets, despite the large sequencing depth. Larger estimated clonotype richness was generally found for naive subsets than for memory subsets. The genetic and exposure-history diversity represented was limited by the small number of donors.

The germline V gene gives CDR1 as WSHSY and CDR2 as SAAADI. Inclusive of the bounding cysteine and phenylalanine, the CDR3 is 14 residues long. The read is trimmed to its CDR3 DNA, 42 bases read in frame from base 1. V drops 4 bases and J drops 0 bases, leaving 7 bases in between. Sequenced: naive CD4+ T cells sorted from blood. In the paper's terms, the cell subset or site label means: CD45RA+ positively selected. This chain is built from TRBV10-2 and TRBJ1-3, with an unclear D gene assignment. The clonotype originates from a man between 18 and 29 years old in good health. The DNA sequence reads TGCGCCAGCAGTGTACAGTACTCTGGAAACACCATATATTTT. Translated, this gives CASSVQYSGNTIYF.